This T cell receptor beta chain appears in the sequencing data of a study of cytomegalovirus exposure and HLA in healthy donors. Broader study findings: CMV serostatus was the only recorded immune exposure for donors. Later work associated 17,000 or so TCR beta sequences with HLA alleles at 0.05 false discovery rate. When the data were analyzed later, several of the most significant clusters appeared to be linked to common viral pathogens.

Germline-derived CDR1 and CDR2 are SNHLY and FYNNEI. Deletions cut 4 bases from V and 4 bases from J, with 14 bases between. There are 15 residues in the CDR3. A multiplex PCR was run with 60 Vbeta primers and 13 Jbeta primers. Assay used: immunoSEQ multiplex PCR; TCRdb lists only in-frame clones, some missing. The data hold approximately 220,000 clones, with roughly 80% observed a single time. With respect to this clone: Its antigen is unknown.

This receptor was taken from a girl aged 2 to 10 in good health and CMV-seronegative. Material for sequencing was PBMCs. This rearrangement joins TRBV2 to TRBJ2-1; possible D gene TRBD2, 5 bases. For the CDR3, the DNA is TGTGCCAGCAGTGGCCGGGGTACTCAGTACAATGAGCAGTTCTTC. The encoded protein is CASSGRGTQYNEQFF.